This T cell receptor (beta chain) was recovered during a study of blood T cells in healthy people across ages. Study-wide results and caveats: Higher diversity and more naive CD4+ cells were features of long-lived donors, compared to aged donors. CMV status of donors was not determined, possibly confounding expanded clonotype changes.

Extracted total RNA amounted to at least 6 micrograms for each sample. A second PCR, run for roughly 7 to 12 cycles, used a sample-barcoded 5' primer plus a J-beta primer mix. The template-switch adaptor, which had 12 random nucleotides, put a tag on each cDNA molecule. One entry per CDR3 protein, called by TCRdb with MiXCR from the 5' RACE reads. The sample includes about 700,000 distinct CDR3 sequences, less than 40% of them seen just once. The germline CDR1 and CDR2 sequences are DFQATT and SNEGSKA (reference sequence). V was clipped by 5 bases and J by 4 bases; unmatched bases: 5. This CDR3 has 15 amino acids. This clonotype was detected a few times. What it binds is unknown.

The rearrangement joins TRBV20-1 to TRBJ2-2, with 12 bases matching TRBD2. Specimen: blood. This TCR came from a woman older than 75 in good health. The CDR3 DNA sequence: TGCAGTGCTCGTACTAGCGGGGGGCCCACCGGGGAGCTGTTTTTT. Amino acids: CSARTSGGPTGELFF.